This T cell receptor (beta chain) was retrieved from a study of Tregs in tolerant kidney transplant recipients. Study outcomes and limitations: For some patients, primers changed over time, blocking nucleotide-level comparison. Biological reproducibility was not directly addressed, but technical replication error appeared minimal.

Points on this clone: Its antigen is not known. The read ends 3 residues before the CDR3 terminus; that terminus is restored from the germline J gene.

CDR1 and CDR2 (germline): SGHVS, FQNEAQ. CDR3 size: 13 residues. V was clipped by 2 bases and J by 5 bases, with 9 bases between them. Some clones are missing from TCRdb's copy, which holds only in-frame ones; the method was immunoSEQ multiplex PCR. The sample table sets out around 32,000 clones. Mixed chimerism was transient after nonmyeloablative marrow transplants from related graft donors. Thawed PBMCs were FACS-sorted into unstimulated CD4+CD25+CD127- regulatory T cells, CD4+CD25- non-regulatory cells, CD4 and CD8 cells. The sequences come from CD4+ T cells from blood (PBMCs), collected 24 months after the transplant. The chain joins TRBV7-8 to TRBJ1-1; D gene uncertain. The clonotype comes from a human patient who received a combined kidney and bone marrow transplant. Some T cells may possibly be graft donor cells. CDR3 amino acids: CASSLRVGTEAFF. The CDR3 DNA, read in part, is TGTGCCAGCAGCTTACGGGTCGGGACTGAA.